At least ten counts were recorded for the clone carrying this T cell receptor beta chain. Its antigen is unidentified. Using its own MiXCR run on the 5' RACE reads, TCRdb lists one record per CDR3 protein. Found here are 45,000 to 70,000 distinct CDR3 sequences, roughly 28% of them singletons; the top ten hold under 3.5%. Trimming removed 3 bases at V and 4 bases at J, with 16 bases between. The germline gives CDR1 SGHRS, CDR2 YFSETQ. This CDR3 has 15 residues. Points from the study as a whole: Greatest tumor Treg TCR overlap was with tumor naive CD4+ cells.

This sequence joins TRBV5-1 and TRBJ1-1; possibly TRBD1 for D (5 bases). The TCR comes from a female donor with breast cancer. The sample was tumor-infiltrating memory CD4+ T cells sorted from the breast tumor. This sample's subset: memory CD4+ T cells, CD4+CD45RO+CD25-. The CDR3 is CASSSGEGRGTEAFF. CDR3 in DNA: TGCGCCAGCAGCTCCGGTGAGGGGAGAGGCACTGAAGCTTTCTTT.